The 14 T cell receptor beta chains reported below all come from one sample, sequenced in a study of CD8 T cells in Susac syndrome. The RNA, about 0.5 to 1 ug, was put through reverse transcription using random hexamers. TCRdb redid the calling of the immunoSEQ multiplex PCR reads with MiXCR, one entry per CDR3 protein. The table shows roughly 180,000 distinct CDR3 sequences, with roughly 95% occurring only once. Source material: CD4+ T cells from PBMCs. The receptor source for this set is a human donor in good health.

The chain carries TRBV15 and TRBJ1-1; TRBD1 matches at 7 bases. After removal of 0 bases from V and 10 bases from J, the junction contained 11 bases not matched to a gene. The germline V gene has CDR1 LNHNV and CDR2 YYDKDF (reference sequence). The CDR3 sequence is 15 residues long. The CDR3 DNA reads TGTGCCACCAGCAGAGAATGGGGACAGATGAGTGTAGCTTTCTTT. This sequence encodes CATSREWGQMSVAFF.

The rearrangement joins TRBV11-2 to TRBJ1-1; D is uncertain. Per germline, CDR1 SGHAT and CDR2 FQNNGV. The length of the CDR3 is 13 residues. V shed 2 bases and J shed 4 bases, with 8 bases lying between them. CDR3 DNA: TGTGCCAGCAGCTTATCGGGATTCACTGAAGCTTTCTTT. Its protein is CASSLSGFTEAFF.

V and J are TRBV5-6 and TRBJ2-5; D may match TRBD1 or TRBD2 (5 bases each). The germline gives CDR1 SGHDT, CDR2 YYEEEE. V was pared by 3 bases and J by 2 bases, with 11 bases between. The CDR3 spans 14 residues. DNA of the CDR3: TGTGCCAGCAGCTCGACAGAGGGGCAAGAGACCCAGTACTTC. Translated: CASSSTEGQETQYF.

This chain links TRBV30 with TRBJ2-7; 9 positions agree with TRBD1. The J segment lost 7 bases and the V segment lost 2 bases, leaving 6 bases of the junction unmatched. The CDR3 runs 13 residues. Germline V lookup: CDR1 GTSNPN, CDR2 SVGIG (reference sequence). The CDR3 spells CAWSRDREEEQYF. CDR3 in DNA: TGTGCCTGGAGTAGGGACAGGGAGGAAGAGCAGTACTTC.

CDR3: CASSNGLAGYEQYF. The CDR3 coding sequence is TGTGCCAGTAGTAACGGACTAGCGGGTTACGAGCAGTACTTC. The chain links TRBV19 to TRBJ2-7, with 11 bases fitting TRBD2. The germline gives CDR1 LNHDA, CDR2 SQIVND (reference sequence). Losses at the gene ends were 4 bases for V and 4 bases for J; bases not matched to a gene: 3. The CDR3 runs to 14 residues.

J is TRBJ2-3 and V is TRBV11-2; 7 bases align to TRBD1. The germline CDR1 and CDR2 sequences are SGHAT and FQNNGV. J lost 8 bases, V lost 1 base, and 6 bases had no gene match. The CDR3 is made up of 14 amino acids. The CDR3 here is CASSLVGQNCTQYF. Here the CDR3 DNA reads TGTGCCAGCAGCTTAGTGGGACAGAATTGTACGCAGTATTTT.

The chain couples TRBV30 to TRBJ2-7; TRBD1 or TRBD2 may be the D gene (6 bases each). This CDR3 spans 14 amino acids. Germline lookup yields CDR1 GTSNPN and CDR2 SVGIG (reference sequence). The germline V and J ends were trimmed by 4 bases and 2 bases, with 15 bases remaining between them. CDR3 amino acids: CAWNRAGSTYEQYF. The CDR3, as DNA: TGTGCCTGGAACAGGGCGGGAAGCACCTACGAGCAGTACTTC.

This chain links TRBV13 with TRBJ2-7; D is ambiguous. The ends were cut back, 2 bases at V and 6 bases at J, with 5 bases in the middle. This CDR3 has 11 amino acids. CDR1 and CDR2 (germline): PRHDT, FYEKMQ (reference sequence). Written as DNA, the CDR3 is TGTGCCAGCAGCTTAAGTTCCGAGCAGTACTTC. This translates into CASSLSSEQYF.

In its sample, this clonotype was seen once. The rearrangement links TRBV20-1 to TRBJ2-6, with TRBD1 matching over 7 bases. This CDR3 has 15 amino acids. Germline lookup yields CDR1 DFQATT and CDR2 SNEGSKA (reference sequence). With 7 bases clipped from V and 0 bases from J, the junction kept 6 bases outside the gene matches. DNA of the CDR3: TGCAGTGGGGACAGCTACCACTCTGGGGCCAACGTCCTGACTTTC. This encodes CSGDSYHSGANVLTF.

The chain has TRBV12-3 or TRBV12-4 and TRBJ1-1; D uncertain. There are 13 residues in the CDR3. V was pared by 5 bases and J by 5 bases, with 12 bases between. In nucleotides, the CDR3 is TGTGCCAGCAGTCCCGCCGTGCGTACTGAAGCTTTCTTT. This sequence encodes CASSPAVRTEAFF.

V gene TRBV9 combines with J gene TRBJ2-1, with 8 bases lining up with TRBD2. From germline, CDR1 is SGDLS and CDR2 YYNGEE. The CDR3 covers 15 residues. J gave up 3 bases and V 1 base, and 3 bases lay outside the gene matches. In DNA, the CDR3 is TGTGCCAGCAGCGTAACAGCGGGAGTCTACAATGAGCAGTTCTTC. Translating it yields CASSVTAGVYNEQFF.

The V and J genes are TRBV15 and TRBJ2-1; 8 bases agree with TRBD2. Germline V gene sequence: CDR1 LNHNV, CDR2 YYDKDF (reference sequence). V gave up 0 bases and J gave up 7 bases; unmatched junction bases: 8. This CDR3 region has 16 residues. The CDR3 protein is CATSREAAGATNEQFF. Written as DNA, the CDR3 is TGTGCCACCAGCAGAGAAGCAGCGGGAGCTACAAATGAGCAGTTCTTC.

The genes are TRBV4-3 and TRBJ2-7; D might be TRBD2 (6 bases). Germline lookup yields CDR1 LGHNA and CDR2 YSLEER. The CDR3 runs to 14 residues. The V end was cut by 2 bases, the J end by 7 bases, with 15 bases between. The CDR3 sequence: CASSQLGTVGEQYF. In DNA, the CDR3 is TGCGCCAGCAGCCAACTTGGGACTGTGGGGGAGCAGTACTTC.

The gene calls are TRBV29-1 and TRBJ1-4; the D gene is possibly TRBD1 (5 bases). The CDR3 covers 13 residues. Trimming stripped 4 bases from V and 0 bases from J, with 6 bases between. Per germline, CDR1 SQVTM and CDR2 ANQGSEA. The CDR3 sequence: CSVATATNEKLFF. In nucleotides, the CDR3 is TGCAGCGTTGCGACAGCAACTAATGAAAAACTGTTTTTT. Supplemented by reference TRBV29-1 and TRBJ1-4, the full variable domain reads SAVISQKPSRDICQRGTSLTIQCQVDSQVTMMFWYRQQPGQSLTLIATANQGSEATYESGFVIDKFPISRPNLTFSTLTVSNMSPEDSSIYLCSVATATNEKLFFGSGTQLSVL.